This section outlines one TCR beta chain sequence together with its context. This CDR3 contains 17 residues. Trimming shortened V by 6 bases and J by 1 base, and 18 bases separated the two germline ends. Germline CDR1 and CDR2: MDHEN and SYDVKM. TCRdb redid the calling of the RT-PCR reads with MiXCR, one entry per CDR3 protein. Among about 700,000 distinct CDR3 sequences listed, 13% to 15% were seen once. This chain links TRBV28 with TRBJ2-2; D perhaps matches TRBD1 (6 bases). Material for sequencing was memory CD4+ T cells from blood. This clonotype was sampled from a female donor in good health, serving as a healthy control. This CDR3 reads CASSGDGWDKNTGELFF. The CDR3 region has the DNA TGTGCCAGCAGCGGCGACGGATGGGACAAGAACACCGGGGAGCTGTTTTTT.